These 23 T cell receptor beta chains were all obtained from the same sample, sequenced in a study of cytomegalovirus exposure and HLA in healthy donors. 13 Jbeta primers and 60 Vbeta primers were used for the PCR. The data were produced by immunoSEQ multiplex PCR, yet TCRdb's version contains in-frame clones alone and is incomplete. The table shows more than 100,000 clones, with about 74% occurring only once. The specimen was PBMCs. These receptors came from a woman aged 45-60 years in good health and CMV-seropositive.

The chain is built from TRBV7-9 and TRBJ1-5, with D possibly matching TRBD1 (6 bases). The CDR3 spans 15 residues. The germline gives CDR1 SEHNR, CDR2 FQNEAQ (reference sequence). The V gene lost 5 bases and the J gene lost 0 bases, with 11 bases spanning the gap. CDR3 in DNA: TGTGCCAGCAGCCTACAGGGTAATAGCAATCAGCCCCAGCATTTT. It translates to CASSLQGNSNQPQHF.

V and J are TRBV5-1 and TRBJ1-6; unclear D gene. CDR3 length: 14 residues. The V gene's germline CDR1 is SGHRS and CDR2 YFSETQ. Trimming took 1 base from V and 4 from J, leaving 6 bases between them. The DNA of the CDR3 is TGCGCCAGCAGCTTGCTAGAGTATAATTCACCCCTCCACTTT. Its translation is CASSLLEYNSPLHF.

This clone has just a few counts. CDR3 sequence (DNA): TGTGCCAGCAGCTTAGGTGAGGGAACCTACGAGCAGTACTTC. This translates into CASSLGEGTYEQYF. The chain uses TRBV7-6 and TRBJ2-7, with D maybe TRBD2 (5 bases). CDR3 length: 14 residues. The germline CDR1 and CDR2 sequences are SGHVS and FNYEAQ. V dropped 1 base and J dropped 2 bases, with 9 bases sitting between them.

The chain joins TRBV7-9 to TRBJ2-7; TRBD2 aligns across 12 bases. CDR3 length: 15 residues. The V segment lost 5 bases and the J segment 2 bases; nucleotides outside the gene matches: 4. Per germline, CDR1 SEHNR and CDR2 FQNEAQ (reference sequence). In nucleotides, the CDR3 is TGTGCCAGCAGCCCAGGACTAGCGGGGCCCTACGAGCAGTACTTC. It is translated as CASSPGLAGPYEQYF.

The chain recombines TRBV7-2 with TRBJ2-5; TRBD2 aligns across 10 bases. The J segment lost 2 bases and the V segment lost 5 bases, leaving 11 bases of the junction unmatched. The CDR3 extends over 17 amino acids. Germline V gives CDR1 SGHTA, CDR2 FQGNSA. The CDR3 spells CASSPSRTSGSQETQYF. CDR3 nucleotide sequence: TGTGCCAGCAGCCCCTCCAGGACTAGCGGCTCACAAGAGACCCAGTACTTC.

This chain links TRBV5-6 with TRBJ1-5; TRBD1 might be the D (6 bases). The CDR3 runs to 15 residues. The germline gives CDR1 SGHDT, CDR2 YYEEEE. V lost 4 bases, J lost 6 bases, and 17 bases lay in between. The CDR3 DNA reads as TGTGCCAGCAGCACGGGGGGGCGAGGGGGTCAGCCCCAGCATTTT. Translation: CASSTGGRGGQPQHF.

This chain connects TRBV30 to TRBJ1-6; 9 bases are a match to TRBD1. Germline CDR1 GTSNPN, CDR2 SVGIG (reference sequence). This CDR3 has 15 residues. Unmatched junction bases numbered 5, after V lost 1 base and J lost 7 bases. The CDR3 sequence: CAWSEGTGLNSPLHF. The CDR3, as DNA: TGTGCCTGGAGTGAGGGGACAGGGTTAAATTCACCCCTCCACTTT. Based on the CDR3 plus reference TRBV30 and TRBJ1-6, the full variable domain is SQTIHQWPATLVQPVGSPLSLECTVEGTSNPNLYWYRQAAGRGLQLLFYSVGIGQISSEVPQNLSASRPQDRQFILSSKKLLLSDSGFYLCAWSEGTGLNSPLHFGNGTRLTVT.

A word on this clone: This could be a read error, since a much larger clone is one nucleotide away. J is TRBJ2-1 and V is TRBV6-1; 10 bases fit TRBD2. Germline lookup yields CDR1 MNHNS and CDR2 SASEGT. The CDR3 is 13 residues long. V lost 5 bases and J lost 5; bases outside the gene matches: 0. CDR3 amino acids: CASSLAGDNEQFF. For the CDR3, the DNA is TGTGCCAGCAGTCTAGCGGGGGACAATGAGCAGTTCTTC.

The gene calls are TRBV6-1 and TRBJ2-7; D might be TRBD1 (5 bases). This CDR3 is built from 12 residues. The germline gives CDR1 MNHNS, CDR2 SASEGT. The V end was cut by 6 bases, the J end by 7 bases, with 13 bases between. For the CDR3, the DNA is TGTGCCAGCAGGGGGCCTACGTGGGAGCAGTACTTC. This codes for CASRGPTWEQYF.

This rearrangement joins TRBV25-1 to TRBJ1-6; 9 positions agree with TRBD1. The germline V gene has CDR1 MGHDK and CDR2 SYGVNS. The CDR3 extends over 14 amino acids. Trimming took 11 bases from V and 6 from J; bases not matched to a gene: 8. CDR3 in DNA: TGTGCCTCCACCGGGACAGGGTCTAATTCACCCCTCCACTTT. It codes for CASTGTGSNSPLHF.

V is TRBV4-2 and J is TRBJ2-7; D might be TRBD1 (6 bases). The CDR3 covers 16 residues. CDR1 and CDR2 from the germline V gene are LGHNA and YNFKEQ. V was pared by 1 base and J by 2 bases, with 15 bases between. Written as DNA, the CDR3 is TGTGCCAGCAGCCAAGTTGCGGCAGGGGACGCCTACGAGCAGTACTTC. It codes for CASSQVAAGDAYEQYF.

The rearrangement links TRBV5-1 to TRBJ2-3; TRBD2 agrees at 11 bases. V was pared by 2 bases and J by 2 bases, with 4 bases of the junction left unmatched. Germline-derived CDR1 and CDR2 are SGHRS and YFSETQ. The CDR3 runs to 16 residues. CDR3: CASSLILAGDTDTQYF. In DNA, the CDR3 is TGCGCCAGCAGCTTAATACTAGCGGGGGACACAGATACGCAGTATTTT.

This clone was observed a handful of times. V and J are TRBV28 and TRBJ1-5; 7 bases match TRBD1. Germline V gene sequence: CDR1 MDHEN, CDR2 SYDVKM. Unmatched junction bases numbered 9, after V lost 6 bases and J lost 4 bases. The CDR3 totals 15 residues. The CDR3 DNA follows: TGTGCCAGCAGATATGACAGGGTTCGTAATCAGCCCCAGCATTTT. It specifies CASRYDRVRNQPQHF.

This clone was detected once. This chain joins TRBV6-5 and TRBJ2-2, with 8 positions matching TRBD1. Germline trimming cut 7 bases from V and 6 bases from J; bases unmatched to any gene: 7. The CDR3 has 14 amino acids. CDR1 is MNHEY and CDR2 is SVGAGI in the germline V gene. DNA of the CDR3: TGTGCCAGCAAACCAGGACAGGGTCCCGGGGAGCTGTTTTTT. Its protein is CASKPGQGPGELFF.

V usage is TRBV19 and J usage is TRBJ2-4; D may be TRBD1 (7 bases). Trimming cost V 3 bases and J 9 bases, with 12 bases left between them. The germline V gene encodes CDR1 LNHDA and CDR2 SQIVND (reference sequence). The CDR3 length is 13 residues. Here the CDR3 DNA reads TGTGCCAGTAGTATCGACAGGGAGGCCATTCAGTACTTC. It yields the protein CASSIDREAIQYF.

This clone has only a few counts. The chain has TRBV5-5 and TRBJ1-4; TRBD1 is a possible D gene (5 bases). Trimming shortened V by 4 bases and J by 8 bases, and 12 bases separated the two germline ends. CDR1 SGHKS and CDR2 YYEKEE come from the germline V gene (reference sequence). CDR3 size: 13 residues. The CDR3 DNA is TGTGCCAGCAGCATCGGGACTGGGGAAAAACTGTTTTTT. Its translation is CASSIGTGEKLFF.

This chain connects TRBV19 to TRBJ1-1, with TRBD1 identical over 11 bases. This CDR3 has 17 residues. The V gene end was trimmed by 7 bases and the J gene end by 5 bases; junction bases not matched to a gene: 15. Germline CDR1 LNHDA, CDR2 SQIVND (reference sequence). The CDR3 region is CASTSINSDRGRTEAFF. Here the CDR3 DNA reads TGTGCCAGTACCAGCATCAACTCGGACAGGGGGCGTACTGAAGCTTTCTTT.

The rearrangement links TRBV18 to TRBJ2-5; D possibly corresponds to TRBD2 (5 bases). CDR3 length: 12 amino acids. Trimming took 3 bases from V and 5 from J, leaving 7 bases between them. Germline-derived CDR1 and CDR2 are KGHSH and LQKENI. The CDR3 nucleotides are TGTGCCAGCTCACCGAAGCGGGAGACCCAGTACTTC. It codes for CASSPKRETQYF.

The CDR3 DNA is TGTGCCAGTAGTCCGGGGACAGGGGGGCAGCCCCAGCATTTT. Translation: CASSPGTGGQPQHF. The chain is built from TRBV19 and TRBJ1-5, with 11 positions matching TRBD1. The CDR3 loop spans 14 amino acids. Trimming at V came to 5 bases and at J to 7 bases, leaving 4 bases not matched to a gene. Germline loops: CDR1 LNHDA, CDR2 SQIVND (reference sequence).

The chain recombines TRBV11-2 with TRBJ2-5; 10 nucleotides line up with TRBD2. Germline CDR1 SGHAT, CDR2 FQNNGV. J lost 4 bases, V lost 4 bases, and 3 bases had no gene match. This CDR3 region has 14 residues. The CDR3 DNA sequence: TGTGCCAGCAGCTCAGTAGCGGGGGGAGAGACCCAGTACTTC. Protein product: CASSSVAGGETQYF. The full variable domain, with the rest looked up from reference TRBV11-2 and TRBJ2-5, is EAGVAQSPRYKIIEKRQSVAFWCNPISGHATLYWYQQILGQGPKLLIQFQNNGVVDDSQLPKDRFSAERLKGVDSTLKIQPAKLEDSAVYLCASSSVAGGETQYFGPGTRLLVL.

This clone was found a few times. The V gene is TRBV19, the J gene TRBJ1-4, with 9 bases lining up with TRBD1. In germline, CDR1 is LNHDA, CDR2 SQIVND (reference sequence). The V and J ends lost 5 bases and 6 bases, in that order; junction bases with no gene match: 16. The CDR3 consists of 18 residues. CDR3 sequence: CASSRPGTGKVEDEKLFF. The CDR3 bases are TGTGCCAGTAGTCGGCCCGGGACAGGGAAGGTTGAAGATGAAAAACTGTTTTTT. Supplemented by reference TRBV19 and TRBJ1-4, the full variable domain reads DGGITQSPKYLFRKEGQNVTLSCEQNLNHDAMYWYRQDPGQGLRLIYYSQIVNDFQKGDIAEGYSVSREKKESFPLTVTSAQKNPTAFYLCASSRPGTGKVEDEKLFFGSGTQLSVL.

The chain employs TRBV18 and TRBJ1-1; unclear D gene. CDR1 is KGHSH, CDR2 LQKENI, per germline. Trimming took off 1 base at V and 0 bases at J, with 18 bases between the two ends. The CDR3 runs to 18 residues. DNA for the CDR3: TGTGCCAGCTCACCACTTGGTCCCAGGTCCGTTATGAACACTGAAGCTTTCTTT. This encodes CASSPLGPRSVMNTEAFF.

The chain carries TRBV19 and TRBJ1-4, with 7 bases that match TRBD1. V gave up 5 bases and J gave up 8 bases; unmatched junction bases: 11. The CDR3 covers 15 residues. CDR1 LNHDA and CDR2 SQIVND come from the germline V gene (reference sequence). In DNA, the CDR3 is TGTGCCAGTAGTTTTCGACAGGGCGGTCTAGAAAAACTGTTTTTT. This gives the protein CASSFRQGGLEKLFF.